This entry describes one T cell receptor (beta chain). What it binds is not known. The data were obtained in a study of T cells expressing NK-cell markers. This CDR3 is 15 amino acids long. Germline CDR1 and CDR2: MNHEY and SMNVEV (reference sequence). For each CDR3 protein, TCRdb gives one entry from its re-call of the 5' RACE reads, without DNA. The specimen's table records more than 250,000 distinct CDR3 sequences. General study results and limits: The CD3+CD56-NKG2C+ fraction of a handful of donors was also led by these clonotypes. Whether expanded NKG2C+ T cell clones were HCMV-specific remained unclear.

V usage is TRBV27 and J usage is TRBJ2-1; checking the TCRdb D call of TRBD2 is not possible without DNA. Sequencing was done on a sample of blood T cells: a sorted CD56 or NKG2C T cell subset, CD4+ or CD8+ T cells, or bulk PBMC T cells (not recorded which). The receptor comes from a young man in good health. CDR3 in amino acids: CASSSPLADYNEQFF.